The next 22 T cell receptor beta chains were all read from a single sample in a study of Ad26.COV2.S vaccination and SARS-CoV-2 variants. This table comes from immunoSEQ multiplex PCR, and its TCRdb copy is limited to in-frame clones, with some not included. The profile shows 380,000 or so clones, 75% to 90% of them singletons. Treatment here: around 19 received Ad26.COV2.S at low or high dose, single or two shots; several received placebo; per-sample allocation not given. All samples were drawn on day 63, counting from the first vaccine or placebo injection. The starting material was peripheral blood, obtained in a trial of Ad26.COV2.S vaccine versus placebo. These receptor sequences come from a person aged 18-65 years who received the Ad26.COV2.S COVID-19 vaccine or a placebo.

The rearrangement joins TRBV3-1 (or the pseudogene TRBV3-2) to TRBJ1-2, with unresolved D. V was pared by 1 base and J by 6 bases, with 9 bases between. The CDR3 spans 13 residues. The V gene's germline CDR1 is LGHDT and CDR2 YNNKEL (reference sequence). The CDR3 region is CASSQASRNGYTF. The CDR3 DNA is TGTGCCAGCAGCCAAGCAAGTCGTAATGGCTACACCTTC.

The chain links TRBV19 to TRBJ2-5; D is perhaps TRBD1 or TRBD2 (5 bases each). CDR3 length: 14 amino acids. Germline V gives CDR1 LNHDA, CDR2 SQIVND (reference sequence). V lost 3 bases and J lost 5, with 13 bases in between. CDR3 in amino acids: CASSIMGDRETQYF. The CDR3 DNA is TGTGCCAGTAGTATTATGGGGGACCGGGAGACCCAGTACTTC.

The V call is TRBV9, the J call TRBJ1-3; D remains ambiguous. V was cut by 0 bases and J by 2 bases, with 9 bases left in between. Looked up from germline, CDR1 is SGDLS and CDR2 is YYNGEE. CDR3 length: 15 amino acids. The CDR3 protein is CASSVVGETGNTIYF. The CDR3 DNA follows: TGTGCCAGCAGCGTAGTGGGAGAAACTGGAAACACCATATATTTT.

The CDR3 DNA follows: TGTGCCAGCCTCCCGGGGGTAATATCCTACGAGCAGTACTTC. It specifies CASLPGVISYEQYF. The chain is built from TRBV2 and TRBJ2-7; tentative D call: TRBD2 (6 bases). V gave up 8 bases and J gave up 1 base, with 15 bases separating them. The CDR3 totals 14 residues. Germline lookup yields CDR1 SNHLY and CDR2 FYNNEI. The complete variable domain, with remaining parts taken from reference TRBV2 and TRBJ2-7, reads EPEVTQTPSHQVTQMGQEVILRCVPISNHLYFYWYRQILGQKVEFLVSFYNNEISEKSEIFDDQFSVERPDGSNFTLKIRSTKLEDSAMYFCASLPGVISYEQYFGPGTRLTVT.

As for this clone: A read error may account for a junction end that differs from germline. The V call is TRBV7-7, the J call TRBJ2-2, with no clear D. The V gene's germline CDR1 is SSHAT and CDR2 FNYEAQ (reference sequence). There are 15 residues in the CDR3. The DNA for the CDR3 is TGTGCTAGCAGCGCGTACACCGCGAACACCGGGGAGCTGTTTTTT. This translates into CASSAYTANTGELFF.

The genes are TRBV6-5 and TRBJ2-5; D call uncertain. This CDR3 region has 14 residues. Looked up from germline, CDR1 is MNHEY and CDR2 is SVGAGI. V was cut by 0 bases and J by 6 bases, with 11 bases left in between. CDR3 nucleotides: TGTGCCAGCAGTTACTCTCTGGGTATGCAGACCCAGTACTTC. Translating it yields CASSYSLGMQTQYF.

Here the CDR3 reads CASSLVGGSDSQPQHF. In DNA form, the CDR3 reads TGTGCCAGCAGCTTAGTCGGGGGCTCGGACAGTCAGCCCCAGCATTTT. The chain employs TRBV7-9 and TRBJ1-5, with a possible D match to TRBD1 (6 bases). The CDR3 runs 16 residues. Germline CDR1 SEHNR, CDR2 FQNEAQ (reference sequence). The V end was cut by 1 base, the J end by 6 bases, with 16 bases between.

J is TRBJ1-1 and V is TRBV6-6; tentative D call: TRBD1 (6 bases). The germline V and J ends were trimmed by 0 bases and 6 bases, with 11 bases remaining between them. CDR1 and CDR2 (germline): MNHNY, SVGAGI (reference sequence). CDR3 length equals 14 residues. CDR3 nucleotide sequence: TGTGCCAGCAGTTACTCCGCAGGGGTCCCTGAAGCTTTCTTT. Translating it yields CASSYSAGVPEAFF.

V and J are TRBV27 and TRBJ1-5, with D uncertain. Germline CDR1 reads MNHEY; CDR2 reads SMNVEV (reference sequence). The V gene lost 2 bases and the J gene lost 0 bases, with 2 bases spanning the gap. The CDR3 has 13 residues. DNA for the CDR3: TGTGCCAGCAGTTTAGATAGCAATCAGCCCCAGCATTTT. Amino acids: CASSLDSNQPQHF.

This rearrangement joins TRBV5-1 to TRBJ2-3; 8 bases map to TRBD1. The CDR3 runs to 16 residues. The germline CDR1 and CDR2 sequences are SGHRS and YFSETQ. Unmatched junction bases numbered 7, after V lost 4 bases and J lost 0 bases. CDR3 sequence: CASSKEQGGSTDTQYF. The CDR3 DNA reads TGCGCCAGCAGCAAAGAACAGGGGGGAAGCACAGATACGCAGTATTTT.

The J gene is TRBJ2-3, the V gene TRBV11-3; D remains unclear. Germline CDR1 SGHNT, CDR2 YENEEA. Trimming took 1 base from V and 0 from J, leaving 11 bases between them. CDR3 length: 16 amino acids. CDR3 loop: CASSLGSTHSTDTQYF. CDR3 nucleotide sequence: TGTGCCAGCAGCTTAGGAAGTACCCATAGCACAGATACGCAGTATTTT.

This clone was detected once. The CDR3 sequence: CASSLDATEYF. The CDR3 coding sequence is TGTGCCAGCAGCTTGGATGCGACAGAGTACTTC. V gene TRBV5-6 combines with J gene TRBJ2-4; D possibly corresponds to TRBD1 (5 bases). V was cut by 0 bases and J by 14 bases, with 9 bases left in between. The CDR3 is 11 amino acids. Germline lookup yields CDR1 SGHDT and CDR2 YYEEEE. Complete variable domain (other parts from reference TRBV5-6 and TRBJ2-4): DAGVTQSPTHLIKTRGQQVTLRCSPKSGHDTVSWYQQALGQGPQFIFQYYEEEERQRGNFPDRFSGHQFPNYSSELNVNALLLGDSALYLCASSLDATEYFGAGTRLSVL.

The chain employs TRBV6-5 and TRBJ1-3, with D possibly TRBD1 on 6 matching bases. Germline V lookup: CDR1 MNHEY, CDR2 SVGAGI. The CDR3 sequence is 15 residues long. V shed 5 bases and J shed 0 bases, with 11 bases lying between them. CDR3 amino acids: CASSSTGTSGNTIYF. CDR3 nucleotides: TGTGCCAGCAGTAGTACAGGGACCTCTGGAAACACCATATATTTT.

Only one count was recorded for this clone. This chain joins TRBV18 and TRBJ1-1; D uncertain. Looked up from germline, CDR1 is KGHSH and CDR2 is LQKENI. This CDR3 has 14 residues. V lost 2 bases and J 5 bases, leaving 12 bases between the germline ends. The chain's CDR3 is CASSPTRRDTEAFF. DNA of the CDR3: TGTGCCAGCTCACCAACCAGAAGGGATACTGAAGCTTTCTTT.

This sequence joins TRBV5-8 and TRBJ1-5; the match to TRBD1 covers 8 bases. J gave up 5 bases and V 1 base, and 2 bases lay outside the gene matches. CDR1 is SGHTS and CDR2 is YDEGEE in the germline V gene. The CDR3 totals 14 residues. Here the CDR3 reads CASSLSTGDQPQHF. CDR3 DNA sequence: TGTGCCAGCAGCTTGTCGACAGGGGATCAGCCCCAGCATTTT. Filled out from reference TRBV5-8 and TRBJ1-5, the complete variable domain reads EAGVTQSPTHLIKTRGQQATLRCSPISGHTSVYWYQQALGLGLQFLLWYDEGEERNRGNFPPRFSGRQFPNYSSELNVNALELEDSALYLCASSLSTGDQPQHFGDGTRLSIL.

The table lists this clone with a count of one. The chain has TRBV15 and TRBJ2-4; the D is unclear. CDR3 length: 15 residues. Germline V gene data show CDR1 as LNHNV and CDR2 as YYDKDF (reference sequence). V dropped 0 bases and J dropped 4 bases, with 10 bases sitting between them. CDR3 nucleotide sequence: TGTGCCACCAGCAGAGAAGGAAACGGAAAAAACATTCAGTACTTC. This encodes CATSREGNGKNIQYF.

The gene calls are TRBV7-8 and TRBJ1-6; D remains unclear. This CDR3 is built from 16 residues. Looked up from germline, CDR1 is SGHVS and CDR2 is FQNEAQ. V was clipped by 5 bases and J by 5 bases, with 16 bases between them. The CDR3 sequence: CASSPLGSTNNSPLHF. The CDR3 DNA follows: TGTGCCAGCAGCCCCCTCGGCAGTACAAATAATTCACCCCTCCACTTT. Filled out from reference TRBV7-8 and TRBJ1-6, the complete variable domain reads GAGVSQSPRYKVAKRGQDVALRCDPISGHVSLFWYQQALGQGPEFLTYFQNEAQLDKSGLPSDRFFAERPEGSVSTLKIQRTQQEDSAVYLCASSPLGSTNNSPLHFGNGTRLTVT.

The V call is TRBV5-6, the J call TRBJ2-7; the D call may be TRBD1 or TRBD2 (5 bases each). Looked up from germline, CDR1 is SGHDT and CDR2 is YYEEEE. The length of the CDR3 is 14 residues. V was clipped by 1 base and J by 3 bases, with 11 bases between them. The CDR3: CASSLRDGGYEQYF. The CDR3, as DNA: TGTGCCAGCAGCTTGCGGGACGGTGGCTACGAGCAGTACTTC.

The chain carries TRBV2 and TRBJ2-3; TRBD1 aligns across 9 bases. Germline V gives CDR1 SNHLY, CDR2 FYNNEI. V was clipped by 6 bases and J by 4 bases; unmatched bases: 5. The CDR3 is 14 amino acids. CDR3 in DNA: TGTGCCAGCAGCCGTAGGACAGGGGCAGATACGCAGTATTTT. Protein sequence: CASSRRTGADTQYF.

The chain has TRBV6-1 and TRBJ1-4; perhaps TRBD1 as D (5 bases). CDR1 is MNHNS and CDR2 is SASEGT in the germline V gene. The CDR3 contains 16 residues. V lost 3 bases, J lost 2 bases, and 13 bases lay in between. The CDR3 DNA reads as TGTGCCAGCAGTGAGCTACCGGGACCGACTAATGAAAAACTGTTTTTT. This codes for CASSELPGPTNEKLFF.

CDR3 loop: CASSSPLERDAFF. Written as DNA, the CDR3 is TGTGCCAGCAGTTCCCCCCTTGAGAGGGATGCTTTCTTT. The rearrangement uses TRBV28 and TRBJ1-1; no reliable D call. Trimming left V 4 bases short and J 11 bases short, with 17 bases between. The CDR3 has 13 amino acids. CDR1 is MDHEN and CDR2 is SYDVKM in the germline V gene.

The chain carries TRBV30 and TRBJ2-2; TRBD1 matches at 8 bases. The CDR3 extends over 14 amino acids. V was pared by 3 bases and J by 7 bases, with 7 bases of the junction left unmatched. Germline V gene sequence: CDR1 GTSNPN, CDR2 SVGIG (reference sequence). CDR3 protein: CAWRGQGDVGELFF. The DNA of the CDR3 is TGTGCCTGGAGAGGACAGGGAGACGTCGGGGAGCTGTTTTTT. The entire variable domain, with the rest obtained from reference TRBV30 and TRBJ2-2, is as follows: SQTIHQWPATLVQPVGSPLSLECTVEGTSNPNLYWYRQAAGRGLQLLFYSVGIGQISSEVPQNLSASRPQDRQFILSSKKLLLSDSGFYLCAWRGQGDVGELFFGEGSRLTVL.